These 9 T cell receptor beta chains came from one sample sequenced in a study of PD-L1 blockade in urothelial cancer. Using immunoSEQ multiplex PCR, the repertoire was profiled, and TCRdb retains in-frame clones only, with some absent. The table includes around 100,000 clones, roughly 87% detected once. Noted time point: pretreatment peripheral blood. Here the sequenced sample was PBMCs, taken around atezolizumab (anti-PD-L1) treatment. The receptor set was obtained from a man aged 60 to 75 with urothelial cancer.

The chain employs TRBV2 and TRBJ1-1, with 7 nucleotides matching TRBD1. The CDR3 runs 13 residues. J was trimmed by 3 bases and V by 7 bases; bases with no gene match: 5. CDR1 is SNHLY, CDR2 FYNNEI, per germline. The CDR3 coding sequence is TGTGCCAGCACCAAGACAGGGTACACTGAAGCTTTCTTT. Translated: CASTKTGYTEAFF.

V and J are TRBV7-9 and TRBJ2-1; no clear D. CDR1 is SEHNR, CDR2 FQNEAQ, per germline (reference sequence). Trimming removed 5 bases from V and 8 bases from J, with 7 bases in between. The CDR3 totals 11 residues. CDR3 region: CASSPKHEQFF. The CDR3 DNA is TGTGCCAGCAGCCCGAAGCATGAGCAGTTCTTC.

The sample holds a few counts of this clone. The chain employs TRBV7-2 and TRBJ2-5; 11 bases match TRBD2. The germline V gene encodes CDR1 SGHTA and CDR2 FQGNSA. With V trimmed by 7 bases and J by 5 bases, 9 bases remained unmatched. This CDR3 region has 15 residues. Here the CDR3 reads CASKDSGGAIETQYF. In DNA, the CDR3 is TGTGCCAGCAAGGATAGCGGGGGGGCCATCGAGACCCAGTACTTC.

As DNA, the CDR3 is TGTGCCAGCAGCTTGGTTGGGGGCCGGGGTGAGCAGTTCTTC. Residues: CASSLVGGRGEQFF. The V and J genes are TRBV5-4 and TRBJ2-1, with TRBD1 as a possible D gene (6 bases). V gave up 0 bases and J gave up 9 bases, with 13 bases separating them. Germline CDR1 is SGHNT and CDR2 is YYREEE (reference sequence). The CDR3 is 14 residues long.

The V gene is TRBV5-1, the J gene TRBJ2-7; no clear D gene. The ends were cut back, 4 bases at V and 2 bases at J, with 13 bases in the middle. The length of the CDR3 is 14 residues. CDR1 SGHRS and CDR2 YFSETQ come from the germline V gene. The CDR3 region has the DNA TGCGCCAGCAGCACAGCCGGCTTCACCTACGAGCAGTACTTC. The encoded protein is CASSTAGFTYEQYF.

This chain joins TRBV6-1 and TRBJ2-7; 9 bases agree with TRBD1. The CDR3 has 14 amino acids. Trimming removed 6 bases from V and 4 bases from J; junction bases left unmatched: 7. Germline CDR1 and CDR2: MNHNS and SASEGT. CDR3 DNA sequence: TGTGCCAGCAGCTTGTGGGACAGGGTATACGAGCAGTACTTC. Translation gives CASSLWDRVYEQYF.

The chain carries TRBV7-2 and TRBJ2-5; tentative D call: TRBD2 (6 bases). The germline V gene encodes CDR1 SGHTA and CDR2 FQGNSA. V shed 3 bases and J shed 5 bases, with 13 bases lying between them. This CDR3 is 14 amino acids long. The CDR3 reads CASSFGLAFETQYF. CDR3 in DNA: TGTGCCAGCAGCTTTGGGCTAGCGTTTGAGACCCAGTACTTC. The whole variable domain, remainder taken from reference TRBV7-2 and TRBJ2-5, is GAGVSQSPSNKVTEKGKDVELRCDPISGHTALYWYRQSLGQGLEFLIYFQGNSAPDKSGLPSDRFSAERTGGSVSTLTIQRTQQEDSAVYLCASSFGLAFETQYFGPGTRLLVL.

The rearrangement links TRBV13 to TRBJ2-7; no clear D. This CDR3 region has 14 residues. Trimming removed 5 bases at V and 3 bases at J, with 14 bases between. Germline V CDR1 and CDR2: PRHDT, FYEKMQ (reference sequence). The CDR3 loop is CASSLRGSIYEQYF. The CDR3 DNA follows: TGTGCCAGCAGCCTCCGAGGAAGTATCTACGAGCAGTACTTC. Complete variable domain (other parts from reference TRBV13 and TRBJ2-7): AAGVIQSPRHLIKEKRETATLKCYPIPRHDTVYWYQQGPGQDPQFLISFYEKMQSDKGSIPDRFSAQQFSDYHSELNMSSLELGDSALYFCASSLRGSIYEQYFGPGTRLTVT.

The CDR3 nucleotides read TGTGCCAGCAGCAGCAACACAGGGTGGGGAAACACCATATATTTT. Translation gives CASSSNTGWGNTIYF. The chain couples TRBV5-4 to TRBJ1-3; D is perhaps TRBD1 (6 bases). The CDR3 extends over 15 amino acids. Trimming cost V 4 bases and J 4 bases, with 15 bases left between them. The V gene's germline CDR1 is SGHNT and CDR2 YYREEE (reference sequence).